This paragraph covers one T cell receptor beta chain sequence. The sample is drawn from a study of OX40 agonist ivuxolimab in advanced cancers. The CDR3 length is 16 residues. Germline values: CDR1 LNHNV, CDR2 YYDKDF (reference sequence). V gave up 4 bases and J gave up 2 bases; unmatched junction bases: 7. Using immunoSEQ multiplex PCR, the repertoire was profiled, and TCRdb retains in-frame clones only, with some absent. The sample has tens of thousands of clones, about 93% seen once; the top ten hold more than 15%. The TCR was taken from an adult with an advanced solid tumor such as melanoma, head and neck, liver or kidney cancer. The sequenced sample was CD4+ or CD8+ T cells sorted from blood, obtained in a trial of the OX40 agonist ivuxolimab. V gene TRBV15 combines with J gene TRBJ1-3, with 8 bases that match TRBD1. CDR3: CATSTYVQGAGNTIYF. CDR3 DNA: TGTGCCACCAGCACCTATGTACAGGGGGCTGGAAACACCATATATTTT.